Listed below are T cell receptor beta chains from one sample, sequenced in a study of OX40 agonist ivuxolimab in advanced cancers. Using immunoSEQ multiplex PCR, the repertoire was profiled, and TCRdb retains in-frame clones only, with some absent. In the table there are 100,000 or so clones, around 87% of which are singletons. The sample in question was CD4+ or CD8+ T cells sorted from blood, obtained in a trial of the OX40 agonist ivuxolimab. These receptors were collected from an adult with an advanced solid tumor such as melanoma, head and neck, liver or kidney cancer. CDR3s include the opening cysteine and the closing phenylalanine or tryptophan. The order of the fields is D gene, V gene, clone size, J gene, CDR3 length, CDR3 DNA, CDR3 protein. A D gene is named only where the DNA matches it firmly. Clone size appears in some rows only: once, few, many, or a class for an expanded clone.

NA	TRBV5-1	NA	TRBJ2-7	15	TGCGCCAGCAGCTTGGTTTTGAGACAGCTTTCCGAGCAGTACTTC	CASSLVLRQLSEQYF
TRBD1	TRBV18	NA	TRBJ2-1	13	TGTGCCAGCTCACCGACAGGGCTGGGTGAGCAGTTCTTC	CASSPTGLGEQFF
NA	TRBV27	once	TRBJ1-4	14	TGTGCCAGCAGTTTAACGAAGGGGTATGAAAAACTGTTTTTT	CASSLTKGYEKLFF
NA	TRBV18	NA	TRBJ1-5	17	TGTGCCAGCTCACCCCCCGGTTCCGGGACGCGGACTCAGCCCCAGCATTTT	CASSPPGSGTRTQPQHF
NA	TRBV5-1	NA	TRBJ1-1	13	TGCGCCAGCAGCTTGGACCAGGACACTGAAGCTTTCTTT	CASSLDQDTEAFF
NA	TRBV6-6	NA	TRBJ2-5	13	TGTGCCAGCAGTTACGACGGTCCGGGGACCCAGTACTTC	CASSYDGPGTQYF
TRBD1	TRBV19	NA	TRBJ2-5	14	TGTGCCAGTAGTATGTGGACAGGAAAAGAGACCCAGTACTTC	CASSMWTGKETQYF
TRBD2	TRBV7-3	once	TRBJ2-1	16	TGTGCCAGCAGCTTAATAGCGGGGGGGCATTTAAATGAGCAGTTCTTC	CASSLIAGGHLNEQFF
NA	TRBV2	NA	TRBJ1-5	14	TGTGCCAGCAGTGATTACAGGGCTTATCAGCCCCAGCATTTT	CASSDYRAYQPQHF
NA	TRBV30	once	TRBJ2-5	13	TGTGCCTGGAGTAAAGGCCGGCAAGAGACCCAGTACTTC	CAWSKGRQETQYF
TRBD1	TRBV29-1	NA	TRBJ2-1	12	TGCAGCGTTGACTCACAGGGGGCTGAGCAGTTCTTC	CSVDSQGAEQFF
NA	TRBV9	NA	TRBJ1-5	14	TGTGCCAGCAGCGAAGGGAACGACTTGGGGCCCCAGCATTTT	CASSEGNDLGPQHF
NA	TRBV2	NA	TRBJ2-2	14	TGTGCCAGCAGGGAAAGGTGGGGGACCGGGGAGCTGTTTTTT	CASRERWGTGELFF
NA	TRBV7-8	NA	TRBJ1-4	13	TGTGCCAGCAGCTTCGACAGTTGGGAAAAACTGTTTTTT	CASSFDSWEKLFF
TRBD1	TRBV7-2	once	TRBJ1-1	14	TGTGCCAGCAGCCCCCGGACAGGGAACACTGAAGCTTTCTTT	CASSPRTGNTEAFF
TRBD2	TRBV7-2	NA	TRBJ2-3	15	TGTGCCAGCAGCTTCGCGGGACTAGTATCGGATACGCAGTATTTT	CASSFAGLVSDTQYF